A single sample gave rise to the 8 T cell receptor beta chains below, sequenced in a study of cytomegalovirus exposure and HLA in healthy donors. The primer mix had 60 Vbeta and 13 Jbeta primers. Sequencing used immunoSEQ multiplex PCR; TCRdb keeps in-frame clones, though not all of them. The sample lists under 200,000 clones, roughly four fifths seen once, with approximately 1.5% in the top ten. The sample consisted of PBMCs. These receptors all stem from a middle-aged man in good health and CMV-seronegative.

The V call is TRBV15, the J call TRBJ2-7, with 13 bases fitting TRBD2. The junction had 6 bases not matched to a gene; V was cut back by 0 bases and J by 4 bases. This CDR3 has 17 residues. CDR1 and CDR2 from the germline V gene are LNHNV and YYDKDF (reference sequence). CDR3: CATSRERRTSGSYEQYV. The DNA of the CDR3 is TGTGCCACCAGCAGAGAAAGGAGGACTAGCGGGAGTTACGAGCAGTACGTC.

The V call is TRBV19, the J call TRBJ1-2; tentative D call: TRBD1 (5 bases). Per the germline V gene, CDR1 is LNHDA and CDR2 is SQIVND (reference sequence). This CDR3 comprises 14 residues. Trimming removed 7 bases from V and 4 bases from J, with 16 bases in between. The CDR3 DNA reads TGTGCCAGTACCCCTCCGCAGGGCTTCTATGGCTACACCTTC. It yields the protein CASTPPQGFYGYTF.

The chain has TRBV5-6 and TRBJ2-5; TRBD2 matches 7 bases. This CDR3 is built from 13 residues. CDR1 SGHDT and CDR2 YYEEEE come from the germline V gene. The J segment lost 5 bases and the V segment lost 4 bases, leaving 5 bases of the junction unmatched. The CDR3 DNA reads as TGTGCCAGCAGCCAGACTAGCTCGGAGACCCAGTACTTC. It codes for CASSQTSSETQYF.

This clone was seen a handful of times. The genes are TRBV28 and TRBJ2-7; possibly TRBD2 for D (7 bases). The CDR3 runs 17 residues. The germline V gene has CDR1 MDHEN and CDR2 SYDVKM. V lost 1 base and J lost 0, with 16 bases in between. CDR3 sequence: CASSLLGGLAHSYEQYF. The CDR3 nucleotides read TGTGCCAGCAGTTTATTGGGGGGGCTCGCCCACTCCTACGAGCAGTACTTC.

The chain carries TRBV5-1 and TRBJ2-7; TRBD1 might be the D (5 bases). CDR3 length equals 12 residues. V was shortened by 2 bases and J by 4 bases, with 7 bases between the two germline ends. CDR1 is SGHRS and CDR2 is YFSETQ in the germline V gene. CDR3 residues: CASSLGVYEQYF. As DNA, the CDR3 is TGCGCCAGCAGCTTAGGGGTTTACGAGCAGTACTTC.

The rearrangement links TRBV7-9 to TRBJ1-1; tentatively, D is TRBD1 (5 bases). The CDR3 loop spans 15 amino acids. CDR1 is SEHNR and CDR2 is FQNEAQ in the germline V gene (reference sequence). Trimming shortened V by 5 bases and J by 0 bases, and 13 bases separated the two germline ends. This CDR3 is CASSPRGQLNTEAFF. CDR3 DNA: TGTGCCAGCAGCCCTAGGGGCCAGCTGAACACTGAAGCTTTCTTT.

The J gene is TRBJ2-2, the V gene TRBV9, with D tentatively TRBD2 (5 bases). CDR1 is SGDLS, CDR2 YYNGEE, per germline. This CDR3 has 13 amino acids. Trimming left V 3 bases short and J 3 bases short, with 6 bases between. The CDR3, as DNA: TGTGCCAGCAGCGAGAGGGACACCGGGGAGCTGTTTTTT. Amino acids: CASSERDTGELFF.

The table lists this clone with a count of one. The J gene is TRBJ2-1, the V gene TRBV19; weak D call: TRBD1 (5 bases). Germline V gene data show CDR1 as LNHDA and CDR2 as SQIVND (reference sequence). The length of the CDR3 is 14 residues. V was pared by 3 bases and J by 8 bases, with 14 bases between. The CDR3 reads CASSMKTVLDEQFF. CDR3 DNA sequence: TGTGCCAGTAGTATGAAGACAGTTCTAGATGAGCAGTTCTTC.